This TCR beta chain was sequenced for a study of Ad26.COV2.S vaccination and SARS-CoV-2 variants. Background on the study: Intramuscular Ad26.COV2.S at 5x10^10 or 1x10^11 viral particles.

Study-wide results and caveats: Relative to placebo recipients, vaccine recipients exhibited elevated spike-specific TCR breadth.

The treatment: over 15 received Ad26.COV2.S at low or high dose, single or two shots; about five received placebo; per-sample allocation not given. The samples were gathered on day 63 after the first injection of vaccine or placebo. At a Boston site, the person donating was an adult of 18-55 years. Expressing Wuhan-strain SARS-CoV-2 spike, an Ad26 vector served as the vaccine. Comment on this clone: The target antigen is unknown.

Clones were sequenced by immunoSEQ multiplex PCR, and TCRdb holds only the in-frame ones, with some missing. The table has hundreds of thousands of clones, approximately 81% seen once. The source of this sequence is a person aged 18 to 65 who received the Ad26.COV2.S COVID-19 vaccine or a placebo. The sample in question was peripheral blood, obtained in a trial of Ad26.COV2.S vaccine versus placebo.

The CDR3 protein is CASSQDLYRGTQYF. CDR3 nucleotide sequence: TGTGCCAGCAGCCAAGATCTCTACAGGGGCACGCAGTATTTT. The chain carries TRBV14 and TRBJ2-3; 7 bases match TRBD1. Germline lookup yields CDR1 SGHDN and CDR2 FVKESK. Trimming at V came to 0 bases and at J to 9 bases, leaving 6 bases not matched to a gene. The length of the CDR3 is 14 residues. Full variable domain (missing parts from reference TRBV14 and TRBJ2-3): EAGVTQFPSHSVIEKGQTVTLRCDPISGHDNLYWYRRVMGKEIKFLLHFVKESKQDESGMPNNRFLAERTGGTYSTLKVQPAELEDSGVYFCASSQDLYRGTQYFGPGTRLTVL.